This T cell receptor beta chain was found in a study of shared clonotypes between healthy human individuals. Study-level information: Per donor, three plates held CD4 naive cells, three held CD4 memory, two held CD8 naive and one held CD8 memory.

Study-level results: How much donors shared clonotypes was expected to be affected by sequencing depth. Naive subsets, compared against memory subsets, generally had larger estimated richness values.

TCRdb keeps only in-frame clones here, not all; method: immunoSEQ multiplex PCR. The sample lists 2 million to 2.5 million clones; around 93% were seen once. Selected positively for CCR7 and CD45RO-negative, naive CD8 cells excluded terminally differentiated effector memory CD45RA+ cells. Every donor was a Caucasian adult from Nashville, Tennessee. The CDR3 has 14 amino acids. Concerning this clone: Antigen specificity is unknown.

The receptor was derived from a man aged 18 to 30 in good health. Some clones in this sample may be carry-over from other donors' samples. The specimen sequenced was naive CD8+ T cells from PBMCs. The chain recombines TRBV21-1 with TRBJ2-3; the tabulated D call, TRBD1, remains unverified against the DNA. TRBV21-1 is shown as a pseudogene. This CDR3 is CASSDGTDPDTQYF. The CDR3 bases are TGTGCCAGCAGCGACGGGACAGATCCAGATACGCAGTATTTT.